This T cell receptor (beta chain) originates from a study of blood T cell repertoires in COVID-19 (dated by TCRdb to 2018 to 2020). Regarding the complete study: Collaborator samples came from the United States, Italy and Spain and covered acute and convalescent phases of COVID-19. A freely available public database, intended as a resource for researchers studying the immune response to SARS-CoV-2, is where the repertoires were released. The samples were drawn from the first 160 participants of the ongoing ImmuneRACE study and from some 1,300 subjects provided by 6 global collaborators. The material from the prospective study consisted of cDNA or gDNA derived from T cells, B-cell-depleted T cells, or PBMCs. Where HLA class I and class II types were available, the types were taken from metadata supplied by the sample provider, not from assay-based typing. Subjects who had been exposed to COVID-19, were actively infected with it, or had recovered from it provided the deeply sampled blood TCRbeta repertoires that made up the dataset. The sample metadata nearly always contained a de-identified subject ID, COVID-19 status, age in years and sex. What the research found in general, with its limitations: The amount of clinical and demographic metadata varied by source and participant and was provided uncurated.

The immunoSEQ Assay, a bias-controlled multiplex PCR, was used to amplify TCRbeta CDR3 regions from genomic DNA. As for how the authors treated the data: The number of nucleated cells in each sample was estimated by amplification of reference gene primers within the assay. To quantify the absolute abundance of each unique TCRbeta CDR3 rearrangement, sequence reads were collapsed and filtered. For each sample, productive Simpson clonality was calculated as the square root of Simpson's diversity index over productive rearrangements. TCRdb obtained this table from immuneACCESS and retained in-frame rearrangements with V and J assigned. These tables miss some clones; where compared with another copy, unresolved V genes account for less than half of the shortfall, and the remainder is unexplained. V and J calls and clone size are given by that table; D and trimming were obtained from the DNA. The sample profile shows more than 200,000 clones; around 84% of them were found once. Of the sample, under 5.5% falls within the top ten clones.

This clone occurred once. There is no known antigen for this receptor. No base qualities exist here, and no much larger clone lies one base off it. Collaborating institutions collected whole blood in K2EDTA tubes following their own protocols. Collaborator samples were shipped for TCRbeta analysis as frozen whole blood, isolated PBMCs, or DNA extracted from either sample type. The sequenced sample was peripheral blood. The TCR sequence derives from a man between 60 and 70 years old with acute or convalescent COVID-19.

The CDR3 here reads CASSLTGGSIRYGYTF. The base sequence is TGTGCCAGCAGTCTGACAGGGGGAAGTATACGATATGGCTACACCTTC. This chain joins TRBV28 to TRBJ1-2; TRBD1 matches 9 bases in the middle. From a lookup of the germline V gene, CDR1 and CDR2 are MDHEN and SYDVKM. V ends up 5 bases short and J 5 bases short, with an unmatched junction base count of 12. Measured from the cysteine to the phenylalanine, the CDR3 is 16 residues long. Of all the DNA, just the CDR3 is kept, 48 bases in frame from base 1.